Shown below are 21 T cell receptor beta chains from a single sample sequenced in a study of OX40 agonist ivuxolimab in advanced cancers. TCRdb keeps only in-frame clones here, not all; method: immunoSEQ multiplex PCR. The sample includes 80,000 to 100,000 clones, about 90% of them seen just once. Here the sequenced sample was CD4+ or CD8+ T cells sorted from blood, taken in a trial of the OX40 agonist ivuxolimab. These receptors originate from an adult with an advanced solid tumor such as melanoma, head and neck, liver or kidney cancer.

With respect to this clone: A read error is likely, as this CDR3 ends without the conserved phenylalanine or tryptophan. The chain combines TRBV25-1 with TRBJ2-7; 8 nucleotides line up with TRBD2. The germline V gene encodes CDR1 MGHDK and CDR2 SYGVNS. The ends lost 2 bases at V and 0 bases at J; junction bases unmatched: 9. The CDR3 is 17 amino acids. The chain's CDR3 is CASSEPVAGLTSYEQYL. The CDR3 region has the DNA TGTGCCAGCAGTGAACCCGTAGCGGGGCTAACCTCCTACGAGCAGTACCTC.

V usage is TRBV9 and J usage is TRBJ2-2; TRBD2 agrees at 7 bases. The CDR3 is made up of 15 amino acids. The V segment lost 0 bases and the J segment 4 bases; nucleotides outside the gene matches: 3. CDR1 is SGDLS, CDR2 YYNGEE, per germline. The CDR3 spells CASSVEGGSTGELFF. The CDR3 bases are TGTGCCAGCAGCGTAGAAGGCGGGAGCACCGGGGAGCTGTTTTTT.

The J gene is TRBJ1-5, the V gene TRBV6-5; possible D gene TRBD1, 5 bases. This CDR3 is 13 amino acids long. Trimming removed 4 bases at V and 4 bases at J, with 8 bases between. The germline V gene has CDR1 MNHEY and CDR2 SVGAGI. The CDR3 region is CASSLDRNQPQHF. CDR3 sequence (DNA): TGTGCCAGCAGTTTAGACAGAAATCAGCCCCAGCATTTT.

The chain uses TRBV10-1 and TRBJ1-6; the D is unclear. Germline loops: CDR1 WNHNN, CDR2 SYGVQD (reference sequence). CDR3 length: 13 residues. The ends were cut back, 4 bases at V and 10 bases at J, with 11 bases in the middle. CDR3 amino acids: CASSVGLGSPLHF. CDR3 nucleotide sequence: TGCGCCAGCAGTGTAGGCCTTGGGTCACCCCTCCACTTT.

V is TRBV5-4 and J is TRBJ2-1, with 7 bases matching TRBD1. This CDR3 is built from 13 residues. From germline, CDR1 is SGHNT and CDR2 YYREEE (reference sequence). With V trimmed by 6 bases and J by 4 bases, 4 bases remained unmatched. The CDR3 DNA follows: TGTGCCAGCATCCGACAGGGTTACAATGAGCAGTTCTTC. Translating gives CASIRQGYNEQFF.

The CDR3 loop reads CASSVATGYEQYF. CDR3 sequence (DNA): TGTGCCAGCAGCGTAGCTACCGGATACGAGCAGTACTTC. This chain uses TRBV9 with TRBJ2-7; the D is unclear. The CDR3 has 13 amino acids. V lost 0 bases, J lost 4 bases, and 8 bases lay in between. The germline V gene encodes CDR1 SGDLS and CDR2 YYNGEE.

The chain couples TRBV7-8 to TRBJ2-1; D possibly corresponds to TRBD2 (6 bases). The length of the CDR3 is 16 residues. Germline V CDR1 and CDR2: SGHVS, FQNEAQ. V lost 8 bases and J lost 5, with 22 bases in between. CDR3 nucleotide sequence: TGTGCCAGCGGGATGAAAGCCGGGACTCGCAACAATGAGCAGTTCTTC. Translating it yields CASGMKAGTRNNEQFF.

The CDR3 spells CASSVTSMTDTQYF. DNA for the CDR3: TGTGCCAGCAGCGTAACTAGCATGACAGATACGCAGTATTTT. The genes are TRBV9 and TRBJ2-3, with a possible D match to TRBD2 (6 bases). CDR3 size: 14 residues. V lost 1 base, J lost 3 bases, and 9 bases lay in between. Germline-derived CDR1 and CDR2 are SGDLS and YYNGEE.

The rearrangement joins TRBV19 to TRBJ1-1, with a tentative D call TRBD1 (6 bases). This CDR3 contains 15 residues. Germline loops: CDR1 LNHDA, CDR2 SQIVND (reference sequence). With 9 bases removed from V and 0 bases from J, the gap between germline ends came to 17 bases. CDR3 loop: CASSGGWGLNTEAFF. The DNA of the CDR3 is TGTGCCAGCAGTGGGGGCTGGGGGCTGAACACTGAAGCTTTCTTT.

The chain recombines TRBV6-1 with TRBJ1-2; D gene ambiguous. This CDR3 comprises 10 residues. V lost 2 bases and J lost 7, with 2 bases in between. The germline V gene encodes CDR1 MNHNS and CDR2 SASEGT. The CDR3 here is CASSEFGYTF. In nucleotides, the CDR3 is TGTGCCAGCAGTGAATTTGGCTACACCTTC.

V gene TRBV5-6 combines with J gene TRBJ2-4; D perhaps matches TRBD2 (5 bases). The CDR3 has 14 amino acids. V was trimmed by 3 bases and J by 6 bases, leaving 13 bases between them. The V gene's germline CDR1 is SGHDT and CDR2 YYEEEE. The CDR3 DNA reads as TGTGCCAGCAGCTCGAGGGTAAAGGGAAACATTCAGTACTTC. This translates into CASSSRVKGNIQYF.

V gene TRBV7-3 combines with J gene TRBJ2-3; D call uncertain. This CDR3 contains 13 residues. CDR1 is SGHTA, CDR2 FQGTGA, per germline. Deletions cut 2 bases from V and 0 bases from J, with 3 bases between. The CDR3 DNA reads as TGTGCCAGCAGCTTATGGAGCACAGATACGCAGTATTTT. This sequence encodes CASSLWSTDTQYF.

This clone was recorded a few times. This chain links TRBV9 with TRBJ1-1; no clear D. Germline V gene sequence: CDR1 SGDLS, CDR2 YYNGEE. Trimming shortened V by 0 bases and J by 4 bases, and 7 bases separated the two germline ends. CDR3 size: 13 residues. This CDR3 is CASSVVGSTEAFF. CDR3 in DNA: TGTGCCAGCAGCGTAGTGGGATCCACTGAAGCTTTCTTT.

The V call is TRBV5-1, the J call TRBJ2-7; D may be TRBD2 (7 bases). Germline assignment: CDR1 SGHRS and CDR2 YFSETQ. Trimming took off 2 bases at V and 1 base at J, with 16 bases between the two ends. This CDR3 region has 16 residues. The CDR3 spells CASSFGGAGLSYEQYF. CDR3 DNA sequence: TGCGCCAGCAGCTTCGGGGGCGCGGGACTATCCTACGAGCAGTACTTC. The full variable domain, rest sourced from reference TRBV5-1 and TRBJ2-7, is KAGVTQTPRYLIKTRGQQVTLSCSPISGHRSVSWYQQTPGQGLQFLFEYFSETQRNKGNFPGRFSGRQFSNSRSEMNVSTLELGDSALYLCASSFGGAGLSYEQYFGPGTRLTVT.

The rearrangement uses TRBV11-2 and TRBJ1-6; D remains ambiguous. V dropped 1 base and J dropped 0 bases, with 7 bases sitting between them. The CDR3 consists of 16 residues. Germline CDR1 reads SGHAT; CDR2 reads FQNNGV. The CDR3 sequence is CASSLGRSSYNSPLHF. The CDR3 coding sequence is TGTGCCAGCAGCTTAGGCCGGAGCTCCTATAATTCACCCCTCCACTTT.

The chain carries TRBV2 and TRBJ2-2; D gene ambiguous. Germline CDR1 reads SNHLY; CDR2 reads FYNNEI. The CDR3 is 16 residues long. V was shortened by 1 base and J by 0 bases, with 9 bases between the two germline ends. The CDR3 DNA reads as TGTGCCAGCAGTGAAGTTTCGGCCGCGAACACCGGGGAGCTGTTTTTT. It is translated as CASSEVSAANTGELFF.

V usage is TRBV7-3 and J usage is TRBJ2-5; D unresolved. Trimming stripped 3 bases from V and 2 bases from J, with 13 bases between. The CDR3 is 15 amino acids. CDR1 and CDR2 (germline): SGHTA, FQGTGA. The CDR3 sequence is CASSLGPQQQETQYF. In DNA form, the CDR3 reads TGTGCCAGCAGCTTGGGCCCTCAACAGCAAGAGACCCAGTACTTC.

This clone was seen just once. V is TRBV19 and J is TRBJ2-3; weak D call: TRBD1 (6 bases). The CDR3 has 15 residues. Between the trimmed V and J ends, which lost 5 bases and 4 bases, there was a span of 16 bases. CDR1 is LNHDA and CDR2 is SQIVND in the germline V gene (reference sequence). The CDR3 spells CASSAHRELADTQYF. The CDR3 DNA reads TGTGCCAGTAGTGCACACAGGGAATTAGCAGATACGCAGTATTTT.

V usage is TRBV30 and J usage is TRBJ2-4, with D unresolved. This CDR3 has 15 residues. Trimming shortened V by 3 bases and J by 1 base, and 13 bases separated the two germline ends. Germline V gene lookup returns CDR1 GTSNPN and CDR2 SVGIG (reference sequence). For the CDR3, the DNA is TGTGCCTGGAGAAGGGCAGGAGAGGCCAAAAACATTCAGTACTTC. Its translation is CAWRRAGEAKNIQYF.

CDR3 sequence (DNA): TGTGCCAGCAGCTTCGGACAGGGAGGAAGATATAACTATGGCTACACCTTC. Its protein is CASSFGQGGRYNYGYTF. This chain joins TRBV5-8 and TRBJ1-2, with 8 bases identical to TRBD1. CDR1 SGHTS and CDR2 YDEGEE come from the germline V gene. This CDR3 has 17 residues. The J segment lost 1 base and the V segment lost 2 bases, leaving 10 bases of the junction unmatched.

The CDR3 DNA sequence: TGTGCCAGCAGCCGCGGTCTGGGGCGGTACTACGAGCAGTACTTC. It translates to CASSRGLGRYYEQYF. The V call is TRBV6-5, the J call TRBJ2-7; tentatively, D is TRBD1 (5 bases). The CDR3 covers 15 residues. Trimming left V 6 bases short and J 3 bases short, with 18 bases between. Germline lookup yields CDR1 MNHEY and CDR2 SVGAGI.